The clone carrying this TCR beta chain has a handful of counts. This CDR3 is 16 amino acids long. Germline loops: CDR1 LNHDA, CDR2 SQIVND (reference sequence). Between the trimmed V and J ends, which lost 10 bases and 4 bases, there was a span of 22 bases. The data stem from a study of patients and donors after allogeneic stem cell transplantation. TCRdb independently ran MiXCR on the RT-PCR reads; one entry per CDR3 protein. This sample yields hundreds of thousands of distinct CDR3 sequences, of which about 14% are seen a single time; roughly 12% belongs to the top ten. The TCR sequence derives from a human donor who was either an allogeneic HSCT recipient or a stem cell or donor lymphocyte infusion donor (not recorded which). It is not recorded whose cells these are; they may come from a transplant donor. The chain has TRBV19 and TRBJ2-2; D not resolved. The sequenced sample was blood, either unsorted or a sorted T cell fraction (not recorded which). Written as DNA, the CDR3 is TGTGCCACCCGCGGCGGTTTTGAAAAGGGCACCGGGGAGCTGTTTTTT. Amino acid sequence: CATRGGFEKGTGELFF.